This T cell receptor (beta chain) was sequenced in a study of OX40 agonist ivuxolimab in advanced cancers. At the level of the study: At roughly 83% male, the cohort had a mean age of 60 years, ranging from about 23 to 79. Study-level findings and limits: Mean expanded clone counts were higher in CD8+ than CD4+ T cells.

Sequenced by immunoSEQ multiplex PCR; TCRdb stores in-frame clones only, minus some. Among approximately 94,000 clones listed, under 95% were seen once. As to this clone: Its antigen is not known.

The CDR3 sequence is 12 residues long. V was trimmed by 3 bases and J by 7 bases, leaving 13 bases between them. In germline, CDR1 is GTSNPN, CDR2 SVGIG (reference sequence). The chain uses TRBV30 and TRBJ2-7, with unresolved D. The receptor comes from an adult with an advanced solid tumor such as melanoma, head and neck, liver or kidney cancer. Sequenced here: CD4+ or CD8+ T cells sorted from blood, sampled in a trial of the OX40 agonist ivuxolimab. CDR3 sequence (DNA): TGTGCCTGGAGCGCGGACGGCCGGGAGCAGTACTTC. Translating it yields CAWSADGREQYF.